Listed below are T cell receptor beta chains from one sample, sequenced in a study of T cell repertoires in cytomegalovirus infection. TCRdb reprocessed the reads via MiXCR and lists one record per CDR3 protein. The sample holds under 95,000 distinct CDR3 sequences, around 3.8% seen once. The sequenced sample was PBMCs. These receptors came from a human donor in good health (CMV status not recorded). Some clones in this sample may be carry-over from other donors' samples. Both conserved end residues are trimmed from each CDR3.

V gene	J gene	CDR3 protein
TRBV7-6	TRBJ2-3	ASSFPTQGLAGGDTQY
TRBV7-9	TRBJ2-3	ASSPEGSLDTQY
TRBV7-9	TRBJ2-1	ASSPQGDTEQF
TRBV18	TRBJ2-2	ASSRETGELF
TRBV19	TRBJ2-1	ASSIPWGGNEQF
TRBV4-1	TRBJ1-2	ASSQDRVDGYT
TRBV28	TRBJ2-4	ASSFLAGGAKNIQY
TRBV7-2	TRBJ1-5	ASSLDGSGIQPQH
TRBV20-1	TRBJ2-6	SARPSGANVLT
TRBV12-3/TRBV12-4	TRBJ2-5	ASSLTGPTGRETQY
TRBV23-1	TRBJ2-1	ASLKGRGGIDEQF
TRBV5-4	TRBJ1-1	ASSLFTALNTEAF
TRBV7-2	TRBJ2-7	ASSLVRVPSEQY
TRBV7-2	TRBJ1-5	ASSLGGGSQPQH
TRBV5-1	TRBJ1-5	ASRSGLGNQPQH